The 21 T cell receptor beta chains reported below all come from one sample, sequenced in a study of cytomegalovirus exposure and HLA in healthy donors. PCR primers comprised 60 Vbeta and 13 Jbeta primers. Profiling relied on immunoSEQ multiplex PCR, and the TCRdb table lists in-frame clones only, not all of them. Here the sample spans 210,000 or so clones, nearly 80% being singletons. Sequencing was carried out using PBMCs. The source of these receptors is a man aged 18 to 30 in good health and CMV-seronegative.

The chain employs TRBV2 and TRBJ1-2; D ambiguous. V was trimmed by 6 bases and J by 4 bases, leaving 15 bases between them. The CDR3 consists of 14 residues. Germline CDR1 and CDR2: SNHLY and FYNNEI. CDR3 nucleotides: TGTGCCAGCAGGGAGGCATTTACGGGCTATGGCTACACCTTC. The encoded protein is CASREAFTGYGYTF. Full variable domain (outside the CDR3, taken from reference TRBV2 and TRBJ1-2): EPEVTQTPSHQVTQMGQEVILRCVPISNHLYFYWYRQILGQKVEFLVSFYNNEISEKSEIFDDQFSVERPDGSNFTLKIRSTKLEDSAMYFCASREAFTGYGYTFGSGTRLTVV.

This rearrangement joins TRBV30 to TRBJ2-5; D possibly corresponds to TRBD1 (6 bases). From germline, CDR1 is GTSNPN and CDR2 SVGIG (reference sequence). The CDR3 runs 15 residues. Trimming shortened V by 6 bases and J by 2 bases, and 19 bases separated the two germline ends. CDR3 residues: CACNRIGQRQETQYF. The CDR3 region has the DNA TGTGCCTGCAACCGTATCGGACAGCGGCAAGAGACCCAGTACTTC.

The rearrangement joins TRBV18 to TRBJ2-1, with 13 nucleotides matching TRBD2. The germline V gene encodes CDR1 KGHSH and CDR2 LQKENI. The CDR3 runs to 19 residues. J lost 0 bases, V lost 1 base, and 6 bases had no gene match. CDR3 in DNA: TGTGCCAGCTCACCACGGGTGGGACTAGCGGGGAGCTCCTACAATGAGCAGTTCTTC. Translating it yields CASSPRVGLAGSSYNEQFF.

This sequence joins TRBV19 and TRBJ2-5; weak D call: TRBD1 (6 bases). This CDR3 is built from 13 residues. In germline, CDR1 is LNHDA, CDR2 SQIVND (reference sequence). The V end lost 8 bases, the J end lost 2 bases, and 12 bases lay between the germline ends. CDR3 in amino acids: CASAEQGQETQYF. DNA for the CDR3: TGTGCCAGTGCTGAACAGGGACAAGAGACCCAGTACTTC.

This chain links TRBV6-5 with TRBJ1-1; 8 positions match TRBD1. CDR1 is MNHEY, CDR2 SVGAGI, per germline. V was clipped by 6 bases and J by 3 bases; unmatched bases: 6. The CDR3 has 14 residues. In nucleotides, the CDR3 is TGTGCCAGCAGCTCAGGGGGCTGGGACACTGAAGCTTTCTTT. It codes for CASSSGGWDTEAFF.

This clone was seen only once. The chain recombines TRBV5-4 with TRBJ2-7; TRBD1 is a possible D gene (5 bases). Per germline, CDR1 SGHNT and CDR2 YYREEE (reference sequence). The CDR3 has 14 residues. With 4 bases removed from V and 3 bases from J, the gap between germline ends came to 14 bases. CDR3 residues: CASSPDTASYEQYF. CDR3 sequence (DNA): TGTGCCAGCAGCCCGGACACGGCTAGCTACGAGCAGTACTTC.

The V gene is TRBV19, the J gene TRBJ2-3; 8 nucleotides agree with TRBD2. The germline V gene encodes CDR1 LNHDA and CDR2 SQIVND (reference sequence). This CDR3 is built from 15 residues. With 1 base clipped from V and 0 bases from J, the junction kept 0 bases outside the gene matches. As DNA, the CDR3 is TGTGCCAGTAGTATAGGCGGGGGGAGCACAGATACGCAGTATTTT. This encodes CASSIGGGSTDTQYF.

V and J are TRBV18 and TRBJ2-5; D remains unclear. The J call is uncertain, as TRBJ2-7 better fits the DNA end. The CDR3 is 12 residues long. Germline V gives CDR1 KGHSH, CDR2 LQKENI. The DNA for the CDR3 is TGTGCCAGCTCCCCGAGCTCCTACGAGCAGTACTTC. This encodes CASSPSSYEQYF.

Of note for this clone: Other DNA sequences in this specimen translate into the identical CDR3. The gene calls are TRBV7-3 and TRBJ2-2, with no clear D. Germline CDR1 and CDR2: SGHTA and FQGTGA. Trimming pared 4 bases from V and 2 bases from J, leaving 5 bases between. This CDR3 has 13 residues. DNA for the CDR3: TGTGCCAGCAGCTCCCTCAACACCGGGGAGCTGTTTTTT. Its protein product is CASSSLNTGELFF.

This clone was counted a few times. The chain has TRBV29-1 and TRBJ1-2; no firm D call. CDR1 is SQVTM, CDR2 ANQGSEA, per germline. The ends were cut back, 7 bases at V and 1 base at J, with 13 bases in the middle. The CDR3 is 13 residues long. CDR3 amino acids: CSAETGSNYGYTF. The CDR3 bases are TGCAGCGCAGAAACGGGAAGTAACTATGGCTACACCTTC.

The V call is TRBV7-2, the J call TRBJ1-4, with TRBD1 matching 7 bases. V lost 5 bases, J lost 4 bases, and 7 bases stayed unmatched. Per germline, CDR1 SGHTA and CDR2 FQGNSA. The CDR3 has 15 residues. The CDR3 DNA is TGTGCCAGCAGCGAGTATAGGGACAGTAATGAAAAACTGTTTTTT. Protein product: CASSEYRDSNEKLFF.

The sample holds one count of this clone. This rearrangement joins TRBV9 to TRBJ2-3; maybe TRBD2 (7 bases). V was pared by 3 bases and J by 6 bases, with 8 bases between. Germline assignment: CDR1 SGDLS and CDR2 YYNGEE. This CDR3 comprises 12 residues. The CDR3 is CASSEGGDTQYF. The CDR3 DNA sequence: TGTGCCAGCAGCGAGGGGGGGGATACGCAGTATTTT.

There are a few counts of this clone. This rearrangement joins TRBV19 to TRBJ1-4; possibly TRBD1 for D (6 bases). Germline CDR1 is LNHDA and CDR2 is SQIVND (reference sequence). The CDR3 loop spans 16 amino acids. The V end lost 7 bases, the J end lost 0 bases, and 15 bases lay between the germline ends. CDR3 sequence (DNA): TGTGCCAGTATGGACAGAACGACTGCAACTAATGAAAAACTGTTTTTT. It codes for CASMDRTTATNEKLFF. The full variable domain, in which reference TRBV19 and TRBJ1-4 provide the parts outside the CDR3, is DGGITQSPKYLFRKEGQNVTLSCEQNLNHDAMYWYRQDPGQGLRLIYYSQIVNDFQKGDIAEGYSVSREKKESFPLTVTSAQKNPTAFYLCASMDRTTATNEKLFFGSGTQLSVL.

V gene TRBV9 combines with J gene TRBJ2-7, with a possible D match to TRBD1 (5 bases). Germline CDR1 is SGDLS and CDR2 is YYNGEE. The CDR3 runs to 14 residues. Between the trimmed V and J ends, which lost 0 bases and 3 bases, there was a span of 10 bases. CDR3 in DNA: TGTGCCAGCAGCGTAGCTGGCAGGGACTACGAGCAGTACTTC. It encodes CASSVAGRDYEQYF.

This clone was counted only a few times. The rearrangement joins TRBV5-1 to TRBJ1-1; possibly TRBD1 for D (6 bases). Germline V CDR1 and CDR2: SGHRS, YFSETQ. The length of the CDR3 is 14 residues. Trimming removed 2 bases at V and 1 base at J, with 9 bases between. The CDR3 coding sequence is TGCGCCAGCAGCTTCGGACAGACGAACACTGAAGCTTTCTTT. It codes for CASSFGQTNTEAFF.

This chain joins TRBV5-4 and TRBJ2-7; D gene ambiguous. Germline V CDR1 and CDR2: SGHNT, YYREEE (reference sequence). The CDR3 covers 11 residues. V lost 1 base and J lost 3, with 2 bases in between. This CDR3 reads CASSLYYEQYF. For the CDR3, the DNA is TGTGCCAGCAGCTTGTACTACGAGCAGTACTTC.

V usage is TRBV19 and J usage is TRBJ2-7, with TRBD1 matching 7 bases. CDR3 size: 15 residues. V dropped 3 bases and J dropped 3; count of bases not matched to a gene: 8. Germline V lookup: CDR1 LNHDA, CDR2 SQIVND (reference sequence). CDR3 DNA: TGTGCCAGTAGTATGGGGCCGACAGGGCTCTACGAGCAGTACTTC. Translating gives CASSMGPTGLYEQYF.

The genes are TRBV4-2 and TRBJ1-4; 9 nucleotides match TRBD1. This CDR3 spans 16 amino acids. J lost 6 bases, V lost 3 bases, and 8 bases had no gene match. Germline loops: CDR1 LGHNA, CDR2 YNFKEQ. In DNA, the CDR3 is TGTGCCAGCAGCCAGTCCGGGACAGGGAAATATGAAAAACTGTTTTTT. Its protein is CASSQSGTGKYEKLFF.

The chain uses TRBV19 and TRBJ2-7; 7 nucleotides line up with TRBD1. The CDR3 covers 13 residues. Germline CDR1 LNHDA, CDR2 SQIVND (reference sequence). After removal of 6 bases from V and 6 bases from J, the junction contained 8 bases not matched to a gene. CDR3 amino acids: CASSPTGHGEQYF. CDR3 sequence (DNA): TGTGCCAGTAGCCCGACAGGGCACGGCGAGCAGTACTTC.

CDR3: CAWSWTVSGNTIYF. CDR3 bases: TGTGCCTGGAGTTGGACAGTTTCTGGAAACACCATATATTTT. V is TRBV30 and J is TRBJ1-3, with D possibly TRBD1 on 6 matching bases. Looked up from germline, CDR1 is GTSNPN and CDR2 is SVGIG (reference sequence). This CDR3 spans 14 amino acids. V dropped 2 bases and J dropped 1 base, with 9 bases sitting between them.

The gene calls are TRBV7-2 and TRBJ2-4, with TRBD2 matching over 9 bases. Germline CDR1 reads SGHTA; CDR2 reads FQGNSA. Trimming cost V 3 bases and J 5 bases; bases outside gene matches: 14. The CDR3 sequence is 18 residues long. The CDR3 DNA sequence: TGTGCCAGCAGCTTTAGGCTAGCGGGGTTGAATAACGAAAACATTCAGTACTTC. Its translation: CASSFRLAGLNNENIQYF.